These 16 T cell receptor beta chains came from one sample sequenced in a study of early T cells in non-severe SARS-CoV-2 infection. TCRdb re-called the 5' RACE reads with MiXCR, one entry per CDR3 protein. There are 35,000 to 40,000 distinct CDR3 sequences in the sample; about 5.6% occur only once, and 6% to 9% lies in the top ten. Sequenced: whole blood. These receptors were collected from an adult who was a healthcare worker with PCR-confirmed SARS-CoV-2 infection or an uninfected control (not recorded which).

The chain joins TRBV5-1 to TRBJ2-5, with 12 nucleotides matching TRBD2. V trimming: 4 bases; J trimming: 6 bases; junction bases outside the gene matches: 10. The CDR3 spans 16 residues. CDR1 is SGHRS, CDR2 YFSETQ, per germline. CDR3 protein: CASSLSSGGAWKTQYF. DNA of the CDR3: TGCGCCAGCAGCCTCTCTAGCGGGGGGGCCTGGAAGACCCAGTACTTC.

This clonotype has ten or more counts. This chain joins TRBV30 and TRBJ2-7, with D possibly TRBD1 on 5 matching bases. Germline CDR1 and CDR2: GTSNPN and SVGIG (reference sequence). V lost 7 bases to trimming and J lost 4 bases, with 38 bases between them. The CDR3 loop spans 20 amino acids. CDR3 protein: CAFRSTAMLTQAKKAYEQYF. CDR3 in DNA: TGTGCCTTTCGGTCGACAGCTATGCTCACCCAAGCTAAAAAGGCTTACGAGCAGTACTTC.

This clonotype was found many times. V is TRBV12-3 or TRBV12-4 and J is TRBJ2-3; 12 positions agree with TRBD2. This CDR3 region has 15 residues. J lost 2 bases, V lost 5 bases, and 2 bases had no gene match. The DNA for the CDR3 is TGTGCCAGCAGTCGGACTAGCGGGGACACAGATACGCAGTATTTT. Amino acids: CASSRTSGDTDTQYF.

CDR3 in amino acids: CVFVGSPYEQYF. The CDR3 DNA sequence: TGTGTTTTCGTTGGCTCCCCCTACGAGCAGTACTTC. This chain links TRBV14 with TRBJ2-7; D unresolved. Germline CDR1 reads SGHDN; CDR2 reads FVKESK. There are 12 residues in the CDR3.

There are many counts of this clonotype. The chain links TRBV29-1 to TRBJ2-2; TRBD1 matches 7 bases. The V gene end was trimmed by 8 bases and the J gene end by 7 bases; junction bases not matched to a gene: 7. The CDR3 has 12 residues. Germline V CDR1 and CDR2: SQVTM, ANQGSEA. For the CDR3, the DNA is TGCAGCATCCCGGACAGGAACGGGGAGCTGTTTTTT. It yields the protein CSIPDRNGELFF.

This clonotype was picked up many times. In nucleotides, the CDR3 is TGTGCCAGCAGCTGGGGGACAGATACGCAGTATTTT. Its translation is CASSWGTDTQYF. The chain links TRBV5-6 to TRBJ2-3; tentatively, D is TRBD1 or TRBD2 (5 bases each). Germline CDR1 reads SGHDT; CDR2 reads YYEEEE. V dropped 3 bases and J dropped 3 bases, with 5 bases sitting between them. The length of the CDR3 is 12 residues.

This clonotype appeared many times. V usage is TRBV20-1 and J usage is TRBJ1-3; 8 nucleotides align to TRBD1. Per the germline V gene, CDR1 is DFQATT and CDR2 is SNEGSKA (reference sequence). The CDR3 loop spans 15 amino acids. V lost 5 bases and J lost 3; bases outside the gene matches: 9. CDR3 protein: CSAALAGGYGNTIYF. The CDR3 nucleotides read TGCAGTGCTGCCTTGGCAGGGGGCTATGGAAACACCATATATTTT.

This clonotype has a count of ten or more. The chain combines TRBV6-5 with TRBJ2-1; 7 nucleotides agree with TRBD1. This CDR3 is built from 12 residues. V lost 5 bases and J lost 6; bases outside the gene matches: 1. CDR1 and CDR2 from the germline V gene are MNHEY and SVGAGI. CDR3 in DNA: TGTGCCAGCAGTCGACAGGGCAATGAGCAGTTCTTC. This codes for CASSRQGNEQFF.

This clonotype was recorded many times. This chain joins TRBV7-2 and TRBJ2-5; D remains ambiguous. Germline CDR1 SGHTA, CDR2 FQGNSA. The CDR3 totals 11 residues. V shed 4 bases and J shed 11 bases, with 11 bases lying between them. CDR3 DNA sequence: TGTGCCAGCAGCTCCCCTCCAGTTCAGTACTTC. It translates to CASSSPPVQYF.

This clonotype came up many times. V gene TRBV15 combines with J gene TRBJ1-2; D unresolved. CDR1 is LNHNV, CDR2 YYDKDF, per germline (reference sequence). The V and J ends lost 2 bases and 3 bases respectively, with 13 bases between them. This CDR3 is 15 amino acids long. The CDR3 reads CATSRPASGDYGYTF. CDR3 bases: TGTGCCACCAGCAGACCCGCTTCCGGAGACTATGGCTACACCTTC.

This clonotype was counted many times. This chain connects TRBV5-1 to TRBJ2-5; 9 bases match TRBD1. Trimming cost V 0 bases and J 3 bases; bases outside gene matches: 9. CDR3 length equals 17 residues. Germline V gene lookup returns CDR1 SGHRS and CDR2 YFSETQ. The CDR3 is CASSLGQGGRMKETQYF. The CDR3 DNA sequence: TGCGCCAGCAGCTTGGGACAGGGGGGACGGATGAAAGAGACCCAGTACTTC.

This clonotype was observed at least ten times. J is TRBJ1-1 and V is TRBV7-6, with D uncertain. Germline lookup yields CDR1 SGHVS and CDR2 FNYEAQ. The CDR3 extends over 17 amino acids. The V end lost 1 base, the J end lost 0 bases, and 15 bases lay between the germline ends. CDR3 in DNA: TGTGCCAGCAGCTTAGAGAGATTGAGGTCCATGAACACTGAAGCTTTCTTT. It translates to CASSLERLRSMNTEAFF.

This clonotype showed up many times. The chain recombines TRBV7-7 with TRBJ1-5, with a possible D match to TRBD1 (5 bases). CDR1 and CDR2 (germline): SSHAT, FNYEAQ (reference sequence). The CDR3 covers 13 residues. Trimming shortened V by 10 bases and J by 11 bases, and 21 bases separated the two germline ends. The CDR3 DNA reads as TGTGCCACGGCACAGGATCTTCGTGGAGCCCAGCATTTT. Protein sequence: CATAQDLRGAQHF.

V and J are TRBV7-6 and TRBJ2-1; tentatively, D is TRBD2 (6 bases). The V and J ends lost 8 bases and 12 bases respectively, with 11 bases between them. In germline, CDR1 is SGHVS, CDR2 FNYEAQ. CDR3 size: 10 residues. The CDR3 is CASHRLVQFF. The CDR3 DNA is TGTGCCAGCCATCGACTAGTGCAGTTCTTC.

The CDR3 DNA is TGTGCCAGCAGCGATCTGGCACTAGCGGGGGCAGGCGAGCAGTACTTC. Translated: CASSDLALAGAGEQYF. This chain joins TRBV5-6 and TRBJ2-7; TRBD2 aligns across 11 bases. CDR1 and CDR2 from the germline V gene are SGHDT and YYEEEE. The ends lost 4 bases at V and 6 bases at J; junction bases unmatched: 12. The CDR3 runs to 16 residues.

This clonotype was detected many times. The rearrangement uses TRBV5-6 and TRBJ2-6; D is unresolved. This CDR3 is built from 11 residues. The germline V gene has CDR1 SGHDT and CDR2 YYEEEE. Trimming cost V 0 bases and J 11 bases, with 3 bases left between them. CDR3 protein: CASSLVDVLTF. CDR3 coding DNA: TGTGCCAGCAGCTTGGTAGACGTCCTGACTTTC. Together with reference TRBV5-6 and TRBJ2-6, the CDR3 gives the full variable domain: DAGVTQSPTHLIKTRGQQVTLRCSPKSGHDTVSWYQQALGQGPQFIFQYYEEEERQRGNFPDRFSGHQFPNYSSELNVNALLLGDSALYLCASSLVDVLTFGAGSRLTVL.